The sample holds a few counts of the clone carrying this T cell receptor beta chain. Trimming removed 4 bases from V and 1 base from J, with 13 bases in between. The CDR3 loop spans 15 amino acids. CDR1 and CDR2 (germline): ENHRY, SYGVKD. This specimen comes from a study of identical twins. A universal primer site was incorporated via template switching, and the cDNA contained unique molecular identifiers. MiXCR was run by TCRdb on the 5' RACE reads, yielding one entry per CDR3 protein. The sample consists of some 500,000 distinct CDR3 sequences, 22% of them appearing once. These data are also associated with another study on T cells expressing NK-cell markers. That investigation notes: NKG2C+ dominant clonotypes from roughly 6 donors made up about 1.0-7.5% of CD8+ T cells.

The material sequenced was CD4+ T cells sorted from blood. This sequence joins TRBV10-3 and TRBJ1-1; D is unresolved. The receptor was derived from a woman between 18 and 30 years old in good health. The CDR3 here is CAISVEIGKNTEAFF. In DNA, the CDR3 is TGTGCCATCAGTGTGGAGATAGGAAAGAACACTGAAGCTTTCTTT.